The entry that follows covers one T cell receptor beta chain sequence. This clonotype was seen only a few times. Its specific antigen is unknown. The DNA is omitted, as the CDR3 cannot be located on it reliably, and the CDR3 follows TCRdb's listing. These data are taken from a study of T-cell memory formation after mild COVID-19 (TCRdb year 2021). For the study in its entirety: TCR sequence clusters from the two donors were found to be largely donor specific. Longitudinal TCRalpha and TCRbeta repertoire sequencing tracked T-cell clones expanding and contracting after mild COVID-19 in a couple of donors. The cohort comprised two young, previously healthy adult volunteers, one female and one male. The paper's findings and limits, for the study overall: Contracting CD4+ clones were located mainly in the CM and EM memory subsets, whereas CD8+ clones were found to be enriched in EMRA. Only two mild cases were covered by the study, and larger cohorts that include severe cases with pre-infection samples were considered necessary. The second-wave clones that peaked on day 37 were not confirmed to be SARS-CoV-2 specific. The detection of some responding clones in pre-infection memory suggests that pre-existing cross-reactive memory T cells joined the SARS-CoV-2 response. Clones contracting from day 15 to 85 had balanced CD4/CD8 phenotypes, while a second wave expanding from day 15 to 37 was biased towards CD4+.

Ficoll-Paque density gradient centrifugation was the method used to isolate PBMCs. Instrument used: Illumina NovaSeq 6000. cDNA libraries for TCRalpha and TCRbeta were prepared by 5'RACE using constant-segment primers, with sample barcodes and unique molecular identifiers added. RNA was extracted from every sample with Trizol reagent. The libraries were amplified in two PCR steps, and the second step added a second sample barcode and Illumina TruSeq adapters. Sequencing of libraries was performed on an Illumina NovaSeq with 2 x 150 bp paired-end reads. For the original study's pipeline: Demultiplexing of reads and collapsing into UMI-guided consensus sequences were performed with migec v1.2.7. Using mixcr v2.1.11, UMI consensuses were aligned to TRA and TRB V and J templates and then assembled into clonotypes. Expanded or contracted clonotypes were those called significant by both edgeR and NoisET, with noise models trained on biological replicates. For edgeR calls, the cutoffs were a false discovery rate-adjusted p below 0.01 and a log2 fold-change threshold of 1. As an exploratory analysis of dynamics, PCA with hierarchical clustering was applied to max-normalized trajectories of the 1000 most abundant clonotypes. Separately sequenced CD4+ and CD8+ repertoires were used to assign the CD4 or CD8 phenotype of responding clones. TCRdb handled the public reads itself, with Q25 trimming in fastp and clone calling in MiXCR, and kept productive beta chains. Records with the same CDR3 protein are collapsed into one entry carrying the most frequent genes and DNA. TCRdb, rather than the study authors, made the V and J calls. For this sample the table gives approximately 580,000 distinct CDR3 sequences, of which roughly 22% were detected only once. The ten largest clones take up around 13% of the sample.

Sequencing was carried out using PBMCs or a T cell subset sorted from them (not recorded which). This receptor was identified in an adult woman who had mild COVID-19 (a few samples of this study predate the infection). The sample titles of this study are shuffled in the database, so cell type and time point are left out; the donor was told from shared clones.

The CDR3 amino acid sequence is: CASSKAVWGRGTQYF. This sequence uses TRBV21-1 and TRBJ2-5; the listed D gene, TRBD1, was not tested against the DNA. TRBV21-1 has pseudogene status. The CDR3 runs 15 amino acids, cysteine and phenylalanine included.